These 29 T cell receptor beta chains originate from one sample sequenced in a study of healthy donors' naive CD4 and CD8 T cells. TCR libraries were built from 400 to 650 ng of total RNA by linear amplification. MiXCR, run by TCRdb on the reads, gives a single entry per CDR3 protein. The data show about 180,000 distinct CDR3 sequences, around 80% seen once. Sequenced material: naive CD4+ and CD8+ T cells sorted from blood, pooled from several donors. Receptor source: a pool of human donors in good health; the sample pools cells from several healthy donors.

The gene calls are TRBV6-5 and TRBJ2-1, with 12 positions matching TRBD2. With V trimmed by 5 bases and J by 4 bases, 3 bases remained unmatched. CDR3 length: 15 residues. Per the germline V gene, CDR1 is MNHEY and CDR2 is SVGAGI. CDR3 in amino acids: CASSATSGGYNEQFF. Here the CDR3 DNA reads TGTGCCAGCAGTGCGACTAGCGGGGGTTACAATGAGCAGTTCTTC.

This rearrangement joins TRBV7-9 to TRBJ2-7; TRBD1 might be the D (6 bases). Germline CDR1 and CDR2: SEHNR and FQNEAQ (reference sequence). Trimming cost V 5 bases and J 2 bases, with 13 bases left between them. The CDR3 covers 14 residues. CDR3 nucleotide sequence: TGTGCCAGCAGCCCATGGACAGCTGCCTACGAGCAGTACTTC. Translated, it gives CASSPWTAAYEQYF.

This rearrangement joins TRBV29-1 to TRBJ2-1; D tentatively reads TRBD1 or TRBD2 (5 bases each). The CDR3 contains 14 residues. Looked up from germline, CDR1 is SQVTM and CDR2 is ANQGSEA. With 6 bases removed from V and 10 bases from J, the gap between germline ends came to 22 bases. CDR3 amino acids: CSVGRNLPVGEQFF. The CDR3 nucleotides read TGCAGCGTGGGACGGAACCTGCCCGTGGGGGAGCAGTTCTTC.

This clonotype showed up just once. The chain uses TRBV10-3 and TRBJ1-3; no definite D call. CDR3 length: 15 amino acids. Trimming removed 3 bases from V and 0 bases from J, with 9 bases in between. CDR1 and CDR2 from the germline V gene are ENHRY and SYGVKD. CDR3 protein: CAISDTPVSGNTIYF. CDR3 in DNA: TGTGCCATCAGTGATACTCCCGTCTCTGGAAACACCATATATTTT.

V gene TRBV19 combines with J gene TRBJ1-1; no clear D gene. V lost 10 bases to trimming and J lost 4 bases, with 16 bases between them. Germline lookup yields CDR1 LNHDA and CDR2 SQIVND (reference sequence). The CDR3 is 13 amino acids. The CDR3 sequence: CATLGSGVTEAFF. Written as DNA, the CDR3 is TGTGCCACCTTGGGCAGCGGCGTCACTGAAGCTTTCTTT. The entire variable domain, with the rest obtained from reference TRBV19 and TRBJ1-1, is as follows: DGGITQSPKYLFRKEGQNVTLSCEQNLNHDAMYWYRQDPGQGLRLIYYSQIVNDFQKGDIAEGYSVSREKKESFPLTVTSAQKNPTAFYLCATLGSGVTEAFFGQGTRLTVV.

This chain uses TRBV29-1 with TRBJ2-2, with a possible D match to TRBD2 (6 bases). The V and J ends lost 8 bases and 8 bases respectively, with 12 bases between them. CDR1 and CDR2 (germline): SQVTM, ANQGSEA. CDR3 length equals 11 residues. CDR3 residues: CSFRELGELFF. CDR3 bases: TGCAGCTTTCGGGAGTTAGGGGAGCTGTTTTTT.

In this sample, this clonotype turned up a few times. J is TRBJ2-2 and V is TRBV6-5, with a weak D call TRBD1 (7 bases). With 6 bases removed from V and 5 bases from J, the gap between germline ends came to 16 bases. CDR1 and CDR2 (germline): MNHEY, SVGAGI. This CDR3 comprises 15 residues. The CDR3 DNA is TGTGCCAGCAGAGAAGAGGGGGCGGGGACCGGGGAGCTGTTTTTT. Translation gives CASREEGAGTGELFF.

This chain connects TRBV11-2 to TRBJ2-1; no definite D call. Trimming cost V 1 base and J 7 bases, with 8 bases left between them. The CDR3 loop spans 13 amino acids. Germline V gene lookup returns CDR1 SGHAT and CDR2 FQNNGV. CDR3 sequence: CASSLGMGNEQFF. CDR3 sequence (DNA): TGTGCCAGCAGCTTAGGAATGGGGAATGAGCAGTTCTTC.

V usage is TRBV19 and J usage is TRBJ1-2; D is uncertain. The CDR3 is 13 amino acids. Trimming removed 7 bases at V and 4 bases at J, with 13 bases between. Germline CDR1 and CDR2: LNHDA and SQIVND (reference sequence). The CDR3: CASIGQDFYGYTF. In nucleotides, the CDR3 is TGTGCCAGTATCGGGCAGGACTTCTATGGCTACACCTTC.

The V gene is TRBV29-1, the J gene TRBJ2-7; 8 positions agree with TRBD1. The CDR3 extends over 15 amino acids. CDR1 and CDR2 from the germline V gene are SQVTM and ANQGSEA. V gave up 0 bases and J gave up 2 bases; unmatched junction bases: 6. In nucleotides, the CDR3 is TGCAGCGTTGAAGATCCAGAGACAGGGGCCTACGAGCAGTACTTC. Residues: CSVEDPETGAYEQYF.

V and J are TRBV27 and TRBJ2-1, with D unresolved. The CDR3 is 11 amino acids. V was clipped by 3 bases and J by 10 bases, with 7 bases between them. CDR1 MNHEY and CDR2 SMNVEV come from the germline V gene (reference sequence). CDR3 protein: CASSFGLEQFF. CDR3 nucleotide sequence: TGTGCCAGCAGTTTTGGGCTGGAGCAGTTCTTC.

The V gene is TRBV6-2 or TRBV6-3, the J gene TRBJ2-7; 10 positions match TRBD1. Losses at the gene ends were 7 bases for V and 3 bases for J; bases not matched to a gene: 6. The CDR3 totals 14 residues. Germline V gene data show CDR1 as MNHEY and CDR2 as SVGEGT. This CDR3 is CASTPGQGNYEQYF. CDR3 nucleotide sequence: TGTGCCAGCACACCGGGACAGGGGAACTACGAGCAGTACTTC.

This clonotype was counted at least ten times. The chain carries TRBV7-8 and TRBJ2-1, with a possible D match to TRBD2 (5 bases). This CDR3 spans 13 amino acids. Per germline, CDR1 SGHVS and CDR2 FQNEAQ. Trimming pared 6 bases from V and 2 bases from J, leaving 8 bases between. CDR3 DNA: TGTGCCAGCAGTAGCGCTACCTACAATGAGCAGTTCTTC. Translation gives CASSSATYNEQFF.

The V and J genes are TRBV4-3 and TRBJ2-1, with D maybe TRBD2 (6 bases). V was clipped by 0 bases and J by 4 bases, with 19 bases between them. The CDR3 consists of 18 residues. The germline gives CDR1 LGHNA, CDR2 YSLEER. CDR3 DNA: TGCGCCAGCAGCCAAGAGGACACATTCTTTAGCGGATACAATGAGCAGTTCTTC. This encodes CASSQEDTFFSGYNEQFF.

This rearrangement joins TRBV6-5 to TRBJ2-7; D is unresolved. Germline V lookup: CDR1 MNHEY, CDR2 SVGAGI. The CDR3 runs to 14 residues. V was clipped by 2 bases and J by 2 bases, with 10 bases between them. CDR3 bases: TGTGCCAGCAGTTACGGTACTTTACCCTACGAGCAGTACTTC. This translates into CASSYGTLPYEQYF.

The rearrangement links TRBV10-3 to TRBJ1-5; D perhaps matches TRBD1 (5 bases). The CDR3 consists of 15 residues. The V end was cut by 11 bases, the J end by 1 base, with 18 bases between. Per germline, CDR1 ENHRY and CDR2 SYGVKD. CDR3 coding DNA: TGTGCCGCGCAATCCGGGACTGGAAGCAATCAGCCCCAGCATTTT. Its translation is CAAQSGTGSNQPQHF.

V gene TRBV19 combines with J gene TRBJ2-3; no clear D. Germline V gives CDR1 LNHDA, CDR2 SQIVND (reference sequence). V lost 9 bases to trimming and J lost 2 bases, with 15 bases between them. The CDR3 is made up of 14 amino acids. The DNA for the CDR3 is TGTGCCAGCAGAGAGACCCTGACCACAGATACGCAGTATTTT. Translated, it gives CASRETLTTDTQYF.

V gene TRBV19 combines with J gene TRBJ2-7; 8 bases match TRBD2. The V segment lost 3 bases and the J segment 1 base; nucleotides outside the gene matches: 2. The CDR3 consists of 14 residues. The germline gives CDR1 LNHDA, CDR2 SQIVND (reference sequence). The CDR3 is CASSMASGSYEQYF. CDR3 sequence (DNA): TGTGCCAGTAGTATGGCTAGCGGGTCCTACGAGCAGTACTTC. Based on the CDR3 plus reference TRBV19 and TRBJ2-7, the full variable domain is DGGITQSPKYLFRKEGQNVTLSCEQNLNHDAMYWYRQDPGQGLRLIYYSQIVNDFQKGDIAEGYSVSREKKESFPLTVTSAQKNPTAFYLCASSMASGSYEQYFGPGTRLTVT.

The chain employs TRBV6-5 and TRBJ2-7, with D perhaps matching TRBD1 (6 bases). Germline V gene lookup returns CDR1 MNHEY and CDR2 SVGAGI. The CDR3 has 16 residues. Trimming shortened V by 4 bases and J by 0 bases, and 16 bases separated the two germline ends. The CDR3 DNA sequence: TGTGCCAGCAGTTGGACAGAGCGTCAACGCTCCTACGAGCAGTACTTC. Its translation: CASSWTERQRSYEQYF.

The gene calls are TRBV19 and TRBJ1-6; D is uncertain. The V end lost 0 bases, the J end lost 12 bases, and 12 bases lay between the germline ends. The germline V gene encodes CDR1 LNHDA and CDR2 SQIVND (reference sequence). CDR3 length equals 14 residues. The CDR3 region is CASSIDAYAGPLHF. The CDR3 coding sequence is TGTGCCAGTAGTATAGATGCATATGCAGGACCCCTCCACTTT. Full variable domain (outside the CDR3, taken from reference TRBV19 and TRBJ1-6): DGGITQSPKYLFRKEGQNVTLSCEQNLNHDAMYWYRQDPGQGLRLIYYSQIVNDFQKGDIAEGYSVSREKKESFPLTVTSAQKNPTAFYLCASSIDAYAGPLHFGNGTRLTVT.

This clonotype was detected only a few times. CDR3 DNA: TGTGCCTCCCTTTCCGGGACAGGCCGCGCCAACTATGGCTACACCTTC. As protein: CASLSGTGRANYGYTF. J is TRBJ1-2 and V is TRBV30; 8 bases match TRBD1. Trimming took 7 bases from V and 2 from J; bases not matched to a gene: 15. CDR1 is GTSNPN, CDR2 SVGIG, per germline (reference sequence). The CDR3 runs to 16 residues. The complete variable domain, with remaining parts taken from reference TRBV30 and TRBJ1-2, reads SQTIHQWPATLVQPVGSPLSLECTVEGTSNPNLYWYRQAAGRGLQLLFYSVGIGQISSEVPQNLSASRPQDRQFILSSKKLLLSDSGFYLCASLSGTGRANYGYTFGSGTRLTVV.

This chain uses TRBV29-1 with TRBJ2-1; tentatively, D is TRBD2 (5 bases). Germline V gives CDR1 SQVTM, CDR2 ANQGSEA. CDR3 length: 16 amino acids. The V end lost 1 base, the J end lost 1 base, and 14 bases lay between the germline ends. CDR3 residues: CSVEGSASYSYNEQFF. The CDR3 DNA reads as TGCAGCGTTGAAGGGTCCGCTAGCTATTCCTACAATGAGCAGTTCTTC.

A few counts support this clonotype. This chain uses TRBV19 with TRBJ2-7; D call uncertain. The germline V gene encodes CDR1 LNHDA and CDR2 SQIVND (reference sequence). The CDR3 extends over 13 amino acids. Deletions cut 5 bases from V and 0 bases from J, with 8 bases between. CDR3 nucleotide sequence: TGTGCCAGTAGTTTGGCACCCTCCTACGAGCAGTACTTC. This gives the protein CASSLAPSYEQYF.

There are a few counts of this clonotype. The chain is built from TRBV30 and TRBJ1-5; 8 positions agree with TRBD1. Trimming removed 0 bases from V and 5 bases from J; junction bases left unmatched: 15. The germline CDR1 and CDR2 sequences are GTSNPN and SVGIG (reference sequence). The CDR3 loop spans 18 amino acids. The DNA of the CDR3 is TGTGCCTGGAGTGTAGAGCCCCGCGGGACAGGATCTTATCAGCCCCAGCATTTT. Its protein is CAWSVEPRGTGSYQPQHF.

The chain is built from TRBV27 and TRBJ1-1; TRBD1 is a possible D gene (6 bases). The germline V gene encodes CDR1 MNHEY and CDR2 SMNVEV (reference sequence). The CDR3 is made up of 16 amino acids. With 8 bases removed from V and 0 bases from J, the gap between germline ends came to 19 bases. CDR3 DNA sequence: TGTGCCAGCCTGACCGGGACACATAGAATGAACACTGAAGCTTTCTTT. Protein sequence: CASLTGTHRMNTEAFF.

This chain links TRBV29-1 with TRBJ1-5, with D unresolved. Trimming took 3 bases from V and 1 from J, leaving 7 bases between them. The CDR3 extends over 13 amino acids. Germline V lookup: CDR1 SQVTM, CDR2 ANQGSEA. CDR3: CSVEAGSNQPQHF. The CDR3 coding sequence is TGCAGCGTTGAGGCGGGGAGCAATCAGCCCCAGCATTTT.

This chain links TRBV27 with TRBJ1-2; no firm D call. Germline V lookup: CDR1 MNHEY, CDR2 SMNVEV (reference sequence). The V end lost 2 bases, the J end lost 8 bases, and 15 bases lay between the germline ends. The length of the CDR3 is 14 residues. As DNA, the CDR3 is TGTGCCAGCAGTTTAAGTGGTGGGAATGGCGGCTACACCTTC. Translating gives CASSLSGGNGGYTF.

CDR3 nucleotide sequence: TGTGCCAGCAGCTTGGTGGGGGCAGGAAGGGCCTTCGAGCAGTACTTC. Translation gives CASSLVGAGRAFEQYF. The chain is built from TRBV5-4 and TRBJ2-7; D is perhaps TRBD1 (6 bases). The CDR3 runs 16 residues. Germline-derived CDR1 and CDR2 are SGHNT and YYREEE (reference sequence). V lost 0 bases and J lost 6, with 19 bases in between. The entire variable domain, with the rest obtained from reference TRBV5-4 and TRBJ2-7, is as follows: ETGVTQSPTHLIKTRGQQVTLRCSSQSGHNTVSWYQQALGQGPQFIFQYYREEENGRGNFPPRFSGLQFPNYSSELNVNALELDDSALYLCASSLVGAGRAFEQYFGPGTRLTVT.

The V gene is TRBV19, the J gene TRBJ2-7, with TRBD2 as a possible D gene (6 bases). Germline V CDR1 and CDR2: LNHDA, SQIVND (reference sequence). This CDR3 region has 14 residues. The germline V and J ends were trimmed by 3 bases and 3 bases, with 12 bases remaining between them. CDR3 DNA sequence: TGTGCCAGTAGTATTGCTGGGACTCACTACGAGCAGTACTTC. It encodes CASSIAGTHYEQYF.